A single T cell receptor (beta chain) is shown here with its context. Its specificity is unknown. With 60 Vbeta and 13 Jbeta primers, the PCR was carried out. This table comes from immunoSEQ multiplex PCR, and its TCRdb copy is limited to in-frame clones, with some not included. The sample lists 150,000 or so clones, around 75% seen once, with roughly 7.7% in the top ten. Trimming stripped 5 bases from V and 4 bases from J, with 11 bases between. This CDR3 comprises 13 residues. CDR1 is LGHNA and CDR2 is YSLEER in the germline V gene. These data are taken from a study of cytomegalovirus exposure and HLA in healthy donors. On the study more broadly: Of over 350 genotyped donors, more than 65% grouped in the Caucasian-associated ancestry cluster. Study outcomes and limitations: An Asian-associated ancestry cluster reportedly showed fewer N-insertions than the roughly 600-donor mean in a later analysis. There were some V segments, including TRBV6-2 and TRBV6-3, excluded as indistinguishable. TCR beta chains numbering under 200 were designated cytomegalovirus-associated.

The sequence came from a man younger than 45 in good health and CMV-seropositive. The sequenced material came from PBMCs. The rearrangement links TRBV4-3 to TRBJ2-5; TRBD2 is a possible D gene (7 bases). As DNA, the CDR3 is TGCGCCAGCAGCGATAGGGGGGGAGAGACCCAGTACTTC. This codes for CASSDRGGETQYF.